This T cell receptor beta chain originates from a study of blood T cell repertoires in COVID-19. CDR1 is LNHDA and CDR2 is SQIVND in the germline V gene (reference sequence). The CDR3 spans 16 residues. The V and J ends lost 5 bases and 2 bases, in that order; junction bases with no gene match: 9. This clone was counted once. The table came from immunoSEQ multiplex PCR; TCRdb's copy has only in-frame clones and leaves some out. This table has 110,000 to 150,000 clones, 88% appearing once. This rearrangement joins TRBV19 to TRBJ2-5, with TRBD2 identical over 9 bases. The clonotype originates from a woman in her fifties or sixties with acute or convalescent COVID-19. Sequenced material: peripheral blood. CDR3 coding DNA: TGTGCCAGTAGTGAGTTAGCGGGGGTGCTACAAGAGACCCAGTACTTC. As protein: CASSELAGVLQETQYF.